The present entry profiles one T cell receptor (beta chain) with its context. Antigen: not known. Assay: immunoSEQ multiplex PCR; the TCRdb copy retains only in-frame clones and omits some. The sample contains about 26,000 clones, roughly 80% of which appear only once. Before the COVID-19 pandemic, during about 2011-2019, CD4+ T cells were taken from unexposed donors. The cells were cultured for 10 days before CD4+ T cells were isolated. As cell numbers allowed, unexposed-donor CD4+ T cells faced SARS-CoV-2 S/N and four cold-coronavirus spikes. On days 3 and 7, cultures got half fresh IL-2 medium. The data originate from a study of CD4 T cells in relation to SARS-CoV-2 and coronaviruses. The study, taken as a whole, reports: In around 60% of donors, memory CD4+ clonotypes crossrecognized SARS-CoV-2 and at least one common cold coronavirus spike.

The CDR3 length is 14 residues. Germline assignment: CDR1 SEHNR and CDR2 FQNEAQ (reference sequence). The V segment lost 5 bases and the J segment 4 bases; nucleotides outside the gene matches: 6. The chain links TRBV7-9 to TRBJ1-2; TRBD1 agrees at 8 bases. The sequencing sample was made of CD4+ T cells from PBMCs, cultured in vitro. The sequence was obtained from a human donor in good health. CDR3 DNA sequence: TGTGCCAGCAGCCCCGGACAGGGTGGCTATGGCTACACCTTC. It yields the protein CASSPGQGGYGYTF.